The entry that follows covers one T cell receptor beta chain sequence. Its cognate antigen is unknown. Per germline, CDR1 SGHRS and CDR2 YFSETQ. CDR3 size: 14 residues. V trimming: 4 bases; J trimming: 0 bases; junction bases outside the gene matches: 4. Data came from immunoSEQ multiplex PCR; TCRdb stores just in-frame clones and leaves some out. Among roughly 320,000 clones, around 86% were seen once, and the ten largest hold about a sixth. The data originate from a study of shared clonotypes between healthy human individuals. Study in general: CD8 memory received one plate per donor, CD8 naive two, CD4 memory three and CD4 naive three. The study, taken as a whole, reports: Naive subsets generally exceeded memory subsets in estimated richness. The naive CD4 repertoires of a handful of donors were compared, and around 4.7% of clonotypes were shared. Against clonotypes common to all four donors, non-shared ones had lower generation probabilities.

This chain joins TRBV5-1 and TRBJ2-7; 7 bases agree with TRBD2. The sequenced sample was memory CD8+ T cells sorted from blood. Subset reported: CD45RO+ cells pooled with CCR7-negative TemRA cells. The source of this sequence is a man aged 18-30 years in good health. CDR3 residues: CASSVGTNSYEQYF. Written as DNA, the CDR3 is TGCGCCAGCAGCGTCGGGACTAACTCCTACGAGCAGTACTTC.